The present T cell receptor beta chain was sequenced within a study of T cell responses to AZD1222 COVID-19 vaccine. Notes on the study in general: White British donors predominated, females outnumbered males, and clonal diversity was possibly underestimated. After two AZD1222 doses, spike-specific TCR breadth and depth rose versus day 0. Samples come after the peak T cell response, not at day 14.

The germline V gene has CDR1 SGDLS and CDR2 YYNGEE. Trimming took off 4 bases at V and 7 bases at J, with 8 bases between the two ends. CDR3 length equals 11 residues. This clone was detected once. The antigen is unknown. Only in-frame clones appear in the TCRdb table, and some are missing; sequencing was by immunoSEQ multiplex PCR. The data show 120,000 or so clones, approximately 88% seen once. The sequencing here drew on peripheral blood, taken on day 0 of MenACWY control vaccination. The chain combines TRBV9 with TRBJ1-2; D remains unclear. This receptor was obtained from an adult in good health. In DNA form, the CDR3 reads TGTGCCAGCAGCTCGTCTGGTGGCTACACCTTC. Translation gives CASSSSGGYTF.